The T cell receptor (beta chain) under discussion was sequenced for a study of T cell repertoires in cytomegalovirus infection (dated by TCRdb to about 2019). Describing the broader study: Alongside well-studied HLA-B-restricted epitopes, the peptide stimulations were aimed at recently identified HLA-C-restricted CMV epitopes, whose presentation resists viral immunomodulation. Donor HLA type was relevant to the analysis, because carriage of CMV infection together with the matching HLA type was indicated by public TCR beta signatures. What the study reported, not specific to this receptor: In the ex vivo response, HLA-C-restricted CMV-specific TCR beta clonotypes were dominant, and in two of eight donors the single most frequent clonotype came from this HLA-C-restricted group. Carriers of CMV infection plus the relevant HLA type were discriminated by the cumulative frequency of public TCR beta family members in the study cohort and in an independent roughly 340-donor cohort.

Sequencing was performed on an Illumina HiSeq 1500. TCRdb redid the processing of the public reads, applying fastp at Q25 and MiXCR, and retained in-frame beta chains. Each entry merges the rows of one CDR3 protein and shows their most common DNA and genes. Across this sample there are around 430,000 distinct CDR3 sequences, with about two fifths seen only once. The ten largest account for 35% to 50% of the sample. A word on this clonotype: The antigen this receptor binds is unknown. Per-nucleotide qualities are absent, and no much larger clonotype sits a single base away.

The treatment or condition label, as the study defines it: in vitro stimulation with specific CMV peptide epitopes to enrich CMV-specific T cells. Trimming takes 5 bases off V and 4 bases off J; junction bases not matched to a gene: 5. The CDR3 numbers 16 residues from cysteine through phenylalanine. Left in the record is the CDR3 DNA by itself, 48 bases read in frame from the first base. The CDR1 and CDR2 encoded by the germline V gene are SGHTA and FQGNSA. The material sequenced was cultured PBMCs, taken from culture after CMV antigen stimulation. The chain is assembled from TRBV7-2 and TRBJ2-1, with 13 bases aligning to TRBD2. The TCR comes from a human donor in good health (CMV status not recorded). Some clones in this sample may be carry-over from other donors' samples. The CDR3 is CASSLTSGGLYNEQFF. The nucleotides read TGTGCCAGCAGCCTGACTAGCGGGGGGCTGTACAATGAGCAGTTCTTC.